This passage covers 26 T cell receptor beta chains from one sample sequenced in a study of immune evolution from preneoplasia to lung adenocarcinoma. Sequenced by immunoSEQ multiplex PCR; TCRdb stores in-frame clones only, minus some. The data show roughly 9,000 clones, roughly 80% seen once. Sequenced: FFPE minimally invasive lung adenocarcinoma tissue. These receptors came from a donor at least 70 years old with lung adenocarcinoma.

CDR3 in DNA: TGTGCCAGCAGTTACTCGGGTTCTAACTATGGCTACACCTTC. Encoded protein: CASSYSGSNYGYTF. This chain uses TRBV6-5 with TRBJ1-2; the D is unclear. Trimming shortened V by 0 bases and J by 0 bases, and 5 bases separated the two germline ends. Germline loops: CDR1 MNHEY, CDR2 SVGAGI. The CDR3 is 14 residues long.

The table lists this clone with a few counts. At one boundary the junction diverges from the germline segment, which might be a read error. This chain joins TRBV7-7 and TRBJ1-4; D unclear. Germline CDR1 and CDR2: SSHAT and FNYEAQ (reference sequence). CDR3 length equals 13 residues. CDR3 bases: TGTGCTAGCAGCCCCGGAAGGCGAGAAAAACTGTTTTTT. It yields the protein CASSPGRREKLFF.

The V call is TRBV28, the J call TRBJ1-1; D unclear. Germline CDR1 is MDHEN and CDR2 is SYDVKM. This CDR3 comprises 12 residues. The germline V and J ends were trimmed by 3 bases and 8 bases, with 10 bases remaining between them. The CDR3 spells CASSLPELEAFF. CDR3 coding DNA: TGTGCCAGCAGTTTGCCCGAGCTAGAAGCTTTCTTT. The variable domain in full, with the rest retrieved from reference TRBV28 and TRBJ1-1, is DVKVTQSSRYLVKRTGEKVFLECVQDMDHENMFWYRQDPGLGLRLIYFSYDVKMKEKGDIPEGYSVSREKKERFSLILESASTNQTSMYLCASSLPELEAFFGQGTRLTVV.

In the case of this clone: Other nucleotide sequences from this sample produce the same CDR3. V usage is TRBV19 and J usage is TRBJ1-1; D call uncertain. The CDR3 contains 14 residues. CDR1 is LNHDA, CDR2 SQIVND, per germline (reference sequence). Between the trimmed V and J ends, which lost 0 bases and 2 bases, there was a span of 7 bases. CDR3: CASSIDLENTEAFF. CDR3 sequence (DNA): TGTGCCAGTAGTATAGATCTGGAAAACACTGAAGCTTTCTTT.

CDR3 in amino acids: CASSLTGGSLYEQYF. CDR3 DNA sequence: TGTGCCAGCAGCTTAACCGGCGGCAGCTTATACGAGCAGTACTTC. The genes are TRBV7-3 and TRBJ2-7; D is unresolved. V gave up 0 bases and J gave up 4 bases, with 13 bases separating them. This CDR3 is built from 15 residues. Germline CDR1 is SGHTA and CDR2 is FQGTGA.

Note on this clone: A much bigger clone sits one base away, suggesting this may be a read error. The chain combines TRBV7-9 with TRBJ2-7; D is ambiguous. This CDR3 region has 14 residues. Germline V gene lookup returns CDR1 SEHNR and CDR2 FQNEAQ (reference sequence). In DNA, the CDR3 is TGTGCCAGCAGCTCCCAGAACACTGCCTACGGGCAGTACTTC. Translated: CASSSQNTAYGQYF.

V gene TRBV19 combines with J gene TRBJ1-2, with 9 positions matching TRBD1. Unmatched junction bases numbered 7, after V lost 6 bases and J lost 5 bases. CDR1 LNHDA and CDR2 SQIVND come from the germline V gene (reference sequence). The CDR3 has 14 residues. The CDR3 protein is CASRDRGVRYGYTF. The CDR3 nucleotides are TGTGCCAGTAGAGACAGGGGGGTACGGTATGGCTACACCTTC.

The genes are TRBV28 and TRBJ1-1; D not certain. Germline CDR1 and CDR2: MDHEN and SYDVKM. The V end lost 7 bases, the J end lost 3 bases, and 18 bases lay between the germline ends. This CDR3 is built from 15 residues. The CDR3 loop reads CASTTWKGGYTEAFF. The CDR3 bases are TGTGCCAGCACCACCTGGAAGGGTGGTTACACTGAAGCTTTCTTT.

The rearrangement uses TRBV7-9 and TRBJ2-7; 8 bases align to TRBD1. The germline V gene encodes CDR1 SEHNR and CDR2 FQNEAQ (reference sequence). V lost 4 bases, J lost 3 bases, and 5 bases stayed unmatched. The CDR3 is made up of 14 amino acids. DNA of the CDR3: TGTGCCAGCAGCTCCCAGGGGGCTATCTACGAGCAGTACTTC. It codes for CASSSQGAIYEQYF.

This clone turned up a few times. J is TRBJ1-2 and V is TRBV5-1; a possible D gene is TRBD1 (6 bases). CDR3 length: 15 amino acids. Trimming removed 4 bases at V and 3 bases at J, with 16 bases between. Germline CDR1 is SGHRS and CDR2 is YFSETQ. The CDR3 region is CASSVSGGLDYGYTF. The CDR3 bases are TGCGCCAGCAGCGTCTCGGGGGGGCTAGACTATGGCTACACCTTC.

The J gene is TRBJ2-1, the V gene TRBV28; 10 bases align to TRBD2. This CDR3 comprises 14 residues. V was clipped by 8 bases and J by 6 bases; unmatched bases: 7. Germline values: CDR1 MDHEN, CDR2 SYDVKM. In DNA, the CDR3 is TGTGCCAGCCTTCTAGCGGGAGATGGCAATGAGCAGTTCTTC. Its protein is CASLLAGDGNEQFF.

Notes on this clone: The junction shows a germline mismatch at one end, possibly a read error. CDR3 residues: CANSGTGGNTGELFF. The DNA of the CDR3 is TGTGCCAACAGTGGGACAGGGGGAAACACCGGGGAGCTGTTTTTT. The rearrangement joins TRBV10-3 to TRBJ2-2; 11 bases match TRBD1. Germline-derived CDR1 and CDR2 are ENHRY and SYGVKD. CDR3 length: 15 amino acids.

The V call is TRBV19, the J call TRBJ1-5; unclear D gene. CDR3 length: 14 residues. Between the trimmed V and J ends, which lost 3 bases and 4 bases, there was a span of 10 bases. Germline lookup yields CDR1 LNHDA and CDR2 SQIVND (reference sequence). The CDR3 sequence: CASSIRSDNQPQHF. The CDR3 coding sequence is TGTGCCAGTAGTATCCGCAGTGATAATCAGCCCCAGCATTTT.

This sequence joins TRBV7-8 and TRBJ1-2, with D tentatively TRBD1 (5 bases). CDR3 length: 13 residues. With 3 bases removed from V and 3 bases from J, the gap between germline ends came to 8 bases. Germline V gene lookup returns CDR1 SGHVS and CDR2 FQNEAQ. The CDR3 loop reads CASSFGGYYGYTF. CDR3 sequence (DNA): TGTGCCAGCAGCTTTGGGGGTTACTATGGCTACACCTTC.

This sequence joins TRBV19 and TRBJ2-7, with D perhaps matching TRBD2 (6 bases). Germline V lookup: CDR1 LNHDA, CDR2 SQIVND (reference sequence). The CDR3 is made up of 13 amino acids. V was pared by 5 bases and J by 5 bases, with 13 bases between. CDR3 nucleotides: TGTGCCAGTAGTCGGGTCGCTAGCGACGAGCAGTACTTC. Translating gives CASSRVASDEQYF.

Only one count was recorded for this clone. The chain has TRBV13 and TRBJ2-7, with unresolved D. The V gene's germline CDR1 is PRHDT and CDR2 FYEKMQ (reference sequence). Trimming cost V 2 bases and J 0 bases, with 14 bases left between them. The CDR3 sequence is 16 residues long. In DNA, the CDR3 is TGTGCCAGCAGCTTATTGCGACCAGCACTCTCCTACGAGCAGTACTTC. This translates into CASSLLRPALSYEQYF. Full variable domain (missing parts from reference TRBV13 and TRBJ2-7): AAGVIQSPRHLIKEKRETATLKCYPIPRHDTVYWYQQGPGQDPQFLISFYEKMQSDKGSIPDRFSAQQFSDYHSELNMSSLELGDSALYFCASSLLRPALSYEQYFGPGTRLTVT.

V usage is TRBV2 and J usage is TRBJ1-2; unclear D gene. This CDR3 has 13 amino acids. From germline, CDR1 is SNHLY and CDR2 FYNNEI. Trimming took 4 bases from V and 5 from J, leaving 11 bases between them. The CDR3 DNA follows: TGTGCCAGCAGTGTCGGGGATAGGTATGGCTACACCTTC. Translation: CASSVGDRYGYTF.

This clone has more than one count but fewer than ten. This rearrangement joins TRBV11-3 to TRBJ2-1; 8 nucleotides align to TRBD2. The germline gives CDR1 SGHNT, CDR2 YENEEA. Trimming at V came to 5 bases and at J to 10 bases, leaving 10 bases not matched to a gene. There are 14 residues in the CDR3. CDR3 amino acids: CASSPNTASGEQFF. The CDR3 DNA follows: TGTGCCAGCAGCCCGAATACGGCTAGCGGGGAGCAGTTCTTC.

J is TRBJ1-2 and V is TRBV30, with D tentatively TRBD1 (6 bases). Trimming took off 5 bases at V and 0 bases at J, with 10 bases between the two ends. This CDR3 is 13 amino acids long. Germline CDR1 reads GTSNPN; CDR2 reads SVGIG (reference sequence). CDR3 sequence reads: CAWGQTTNYGYTF. The DNA of the CDR3 is TGTGCCTGGGGACAGACCACTAACTATGGCTACACCTTC.

The rearrangement uses TRBV5-1 and TRBJ1-4; the D gene is possibly TRBD1 (5 bases). V lost 1 base and J lost 7, with 17 bases in between. CDR3 length: 16 residues. Germline V lookup: CDR1 SGHRS, CDR2 YFSETQ. CDR3 sequence reads: CASSLSGDSRSEKLFF. In DNA form, the CDR3 reads TGCGCCAGCAGCTTGTCGGGCGACAGCCGTAGTGAAAAACTGTTTTTT.

The chain links TRBV5-1 to TRBJ1-2; D not certain. The V and J ends lost 6 bases and 4 bases respectively, with 16 bases between them. This CDR3 is built from 14 residues. Germline CDR1 SGHRS, CDR2 YFSETQ. The CDR3 bases are TGCGCCAGCAAGGTCGGTCGGGAGTCCTATGGCTACACCTTC. It is translated as CASKVGRESYGYTF.

The count of this clone is one. The J gene is TRBJ2-3, the V gene TRBV29-1, with TRBD1 as a possible D gene (5 bases). The CDR3 is 12 amino acids. CDR1 and CDR2 (germline): SQVTM, ANQGSEA. Trimming took off 7 bases at V and 0 bases at J, with 8 bases between the two ends. CDR3 in amino acids: CSGGPSTDTQYF. Here the CDR3 DNA reads TGCAGCGGGGGCCCTAGCACAGATACGCAGTATTTT.

The chain recombines TRBV5-5 with TRBJ1-2, with TRBD1 as a possible D gene (5 bases). The germline V gene has CDR1 SGHKS and CDR2 YYEKEE (reference sequence). With 4 bases removed from V and 5 bases from J, the gap between germline ends came to 12 bases. This CDR3 is built from 13 residues. DNA of the CDR3: TGTGCCAGCAGCCTCGGGACGGGGTATGGCTACACCTTC. This codes for CASSLGTGYGYTF.

This chain connects TRBV5-1 to TRBJ2-1; a possible D gene is TRBD2 (7 bases). The V gene's germline CDR1 is SGHRS and CDR2 YFSETQ. This CDR3 has 17 amino acids. V shed 4 bases and J shed 5 bases, with 22 bases lying between them. The CDR3 here is CASSLQSGGEDHNEQFF. The CDR3 DNA is TGCGCCAGCAGCCTCCAATCGGGGGGCGAGGACCACAATGAGCAGTTCTTC.

The chain joins TRBV19 to TRBJ2-1, with 7 positions matching TRBD2. The CDR3 is made up of 14 amino acids. Trimming cost V 6 bases and J 8 bases; bases outside gene matches: 10. From germline, CDR1 is LNHDA and CDR2 SQIVND (reference sequence). The DNA of the CDR3 is TGTGCCAGTAGACTAGCGAGGTCTGACCATGAGCAGTTCTTC. It is translated as CASRLARSDHEQFF.

The chain is built from TRBV6-4 and TRBJ1-1; D gene uncertain. Germline V gene data show CDR1 as MRHNA and CDR2 as SNTAGT. The CDR3 totals 13 residues. V lost 4 bases and J lost 0, with 6 bases in between. The CDR3 bases are TGTGCCAGCAGTGTGGAATTGAACACTGAAGCTTTCTTT. Residues: CASSVELNTEAFF.